Detailed here is one T cell receptor beta chain. This sample was included in a study of T cell responses to AZD1222 COVID-19 vaccine. Sequenced by immunoSEQ multiplex PCR; TCRdb stores in-frame clones only, minus some. Of about 48,000 clones in the sample, roughly 85% are singletons; the top ten hold less than 7%. Germline values: CDR1 LGHDT, CDR2 YNNKEL (reference sequence). With 4 bases clipped from V and 0 bases from J, the junction kept 10 bases outside the gene matches. This CDR3 comprises 18 residues. This TCR was sampled from an adult who received the AZD1222 COVID-19 vaccine. The source was peripheral blood, collected 28 days after the second AZD1222 dose. The rearrangement uses TRBV3-1 (or the pseudogene TRBV3-2) and TRBJ1-3, with 9 nucleotides matching TRBD1. The CDR3 DNA follows: TGTGCCAGCAGCCCGCCCGGACAGGGGTCCTCCTCTGGAAACACCATATATTTT. The encoded protein is CASSPPGQGSSSGNTIYF.